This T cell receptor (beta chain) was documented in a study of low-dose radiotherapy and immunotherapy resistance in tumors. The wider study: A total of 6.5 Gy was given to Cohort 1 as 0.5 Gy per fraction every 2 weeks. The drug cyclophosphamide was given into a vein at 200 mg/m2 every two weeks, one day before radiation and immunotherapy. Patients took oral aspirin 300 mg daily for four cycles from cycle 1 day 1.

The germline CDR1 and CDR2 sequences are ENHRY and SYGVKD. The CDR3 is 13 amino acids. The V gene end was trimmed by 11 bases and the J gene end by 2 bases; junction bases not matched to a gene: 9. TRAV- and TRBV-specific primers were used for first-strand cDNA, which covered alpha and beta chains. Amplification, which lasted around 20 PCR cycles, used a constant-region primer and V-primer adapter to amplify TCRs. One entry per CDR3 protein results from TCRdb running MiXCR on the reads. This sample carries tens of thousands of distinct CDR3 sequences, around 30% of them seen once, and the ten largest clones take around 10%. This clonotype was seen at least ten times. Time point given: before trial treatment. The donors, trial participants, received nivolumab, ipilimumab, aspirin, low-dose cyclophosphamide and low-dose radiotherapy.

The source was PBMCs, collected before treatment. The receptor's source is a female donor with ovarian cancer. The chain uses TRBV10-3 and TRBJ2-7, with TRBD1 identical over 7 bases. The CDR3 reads CAARTGGAYEQYF. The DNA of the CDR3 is TGTGCCGCAAGGACAGGCGGCGCCTACGAGCAGTACTTC.